This T cell receptor (beta chain) is from a study of T-cell memory formation after mild COVID-19 (dated by TCRdb to the early 2020s). Notes on the research overall: TCR sequence clusters from the two donors were found to be largely donor specific. In a couple of donors, T-cell clones that expanded and contracted after mild COVID-19 were followed by sequencing TCRalpha and TCRbeta repertoires longitudinally. The cohort was made up of two young adult volunteers, one female and one male, who were previously healthy. The paper's findings and limits, for the study overall: Contracting CD4+ clones appeared mostly in the CM and EM memory subsets, whereas CD8+ clones were enriched in EMRA. The study covered only two mild cases, and larger cohorts including severe cases with pre-infection samples were considered necessary. Some responding clones were detected in pre-infection memory, which suggested that pre-existing cross-reactive memory T cells had joined the SARS-CoV-2 response. Balanced CD4/CD8 phenotypes were observed for clones contracting from day 15 to 85, whereas a bias towards CD4+ was observed for a second wave of clones expanding from day 15 to 37. SARS-CoV-2 specificity of the second-wave clones peaking on day 37 was not confirmed.

The instrument given in TCRdb is Illumina NovaSeq 6000. Using 5'RACE with constant-segment primers, TCRalpha and TCRbeta cDNA libraries were constructed, with sample barcodes and unique molecular identifiers added in the process. RNA was extracted from every sample with Trizol reagent. The libraries were amplified in two PCR steps, and the second step added a second sample barcode and Illumina TruSeq adapters. Sequencing of libraries was performed on an Illumina NovaSeq with 2 x 150 bp paired-end reads. In the paper's pipeline: Reads were demultiplexed and collapsed into UMI-guided consensus sequences with migec v1.2.7. Using mixcr v2.1.11, UMI consensuses were aligned to TRA and TRB V and J templates and then assembled into clonotypes. Expanded or contracted clonotypes were those called significant by both edgeR and NoisET, with noise models trained on biological replicates. For edgeR calls, a false discovery rate-adjusted p below 0.01 and a log2 fold-change threshold of 1 were applied. As an exploratory analysis of dynamics, max-normalized trajectories of the 1000 most abundant clonotypes were examined with PCA combined with hierarchical clustering. Separately sequenced CD4+ and CD8+ repertoires were used to assign the CD4 or CD8 phenotype of responding clones. TCRdb trimmed public reads at Q25 via fastp, called clones via MiXCR and kept in-frame beta chains. Every distinct CDR3 protein forms one entry, paired with its most common genes and DNA. The V and J calls shown here were made by TCRdb, not taken from the authors' results. The sample includes roughly 260,000 distinct CDR3 sequences, with roughly 15% observed a single time. 3% to 4.5% of the sample comes from the top ten.

Ficoll-Paque density gradient centrifugation was the method used to isolate PBMCs. For CDR1 and CDR2, the germline V gene lists KGHDR and SFDVKD. Measured from the cysteine to the phenylalanine, the CDR3 is 14 residues long. Only CDR3 DNA remains: 42 bases, in frame from the first base. V lost 9 bases and J lost 1 base, and the count of bases not matched to a germline gene is 4. This clonotype was counted between two and nine times. Its antigen remains unidentified. No clone much larger than this one lies a single base away; base qualities are absent. Sequencing used PBMCs or a T cell subset sorted from them (not recorded which). The TCR originated in a man aged 18 to 35 who had mild COVID-19 (a few samples of this study predate the infection). The sample titles of this study are shuffled in the database, so cell type and time point are left out; the donor was told from shared clones. The chain employs TRBV24-1 and TRBJ1-5; 8 bases in the middle match TRBD1. This receptor has the CDR3 CATGGTGSNQPQHF. The DNA reads TGTGCCACCGGTGGGACAGGCAGCAATCAGCCCCAGCATTTT.